Here is one T cell receptor (beta chain) with its context. These data originate in a study of blood T cell repertoires in COVID-19. Seattle patient enrollment occurred during active infection, with longitudinal follow-up thereafter. Per the authors' pipeline: Amplification from reference gene primers served as the basis for estimated nucleated cell counts. Only in-frame clones appear in the TCRdb table, and some are missing; sequencing was by immunoSEQ multiplex PCR. V and J calls and clone size are those listed in that table; D and trimming were worked out from the DNA. The sample contains just under 45,000 clones, around nine tenths of which appear only once. The CDR3 sequence is 15 residues long. After removal of 8 bases from V and 3 bases from J, the junction contained 10 bases not matched to a gene. Germline CDR1 KGHSH, CDR2 LQKENI.

The genes are TRBV18 and TRBJ1-1; 9 positions agree with TRBD1. The sequence came from a man between 40 and 49 years old with COVID-19, enrolled during active disease. The specimen sequenced was peripheral blood. The CDR3 is CASDAPGQGYTEAFF. The CDR3 coding sequence is TGTGCCAGCGACGCGCCGGGACAGGGATACACTGAAGCTTTCTTT.